This T cell receptor beta chain emerged from a study of blood T cell repertoires in COVID-19. On the study more broadly: Italy, Spain and the United States were the sources of the convalescent and acute COVID-19 samples.

Germline V gene data show CDR1 as MDHEN and CDR2 as SYDVKM. The CDR3 runs 13 residues. V was cut by 3 bases and J by 1 base, with 6 bases left in between. Ages ranged from roughly 18 to 100 years, with residence in about 24 US areas. Participants had their cohort set by participant-reported clinical history. As for this clone: Distinct nucleotide sequences in the sample also encode this CDR3.

In the original workflow: Nucleated cell counts were estimated from reference gene primer amplification. Sequencing used immunoSEQ multiplex PCR; TCRdb keeps in-frame clones, though not all of them. That table furnishes V, J and clone size, whereas the DNA furnished D and trimming. The table shows about 270,000 clones, with about 87% occurring only once. The receptor was isolated from a woman aged 45-60 years who had recovered from COVID-19. Source material: PBMCs or T cells enriched from blood (not recorded which). V and J are TRBV28 and TRBJ1-1, with D unclear. The CDR3 DNA reads TGTGCCAGCAGTTTTCGGGAGAACACTGAAGCTTTCTTT. This translates into CASSFRENTEAFF.